The count of the clone carrying this T cell receptor (beta chain) is one. The germline V gene encodes CDR1 SGHDT and CDR2 YYEEEE. The CDR3 extends over 12 amino acids. The J segment lost 9 bases and the V segment lost 3 bases, leaving 3 bases of the junction unmatched. The data were taken from a study of blood T cell repertoires in COVID-19. Whole-study context: The cDNA or gDNA used as material had been derived from T cells, B-cell-depleted T cells, or PBMCs.

Authors' data handling: Nucleated cell number was recorded as an estimate derived from reference gene primer amplification. Generated by immunoSEQ multiplex PCR, the TCRdb table keeps only in-frame clones and is missing some. For V, J and clone size, that table is used; D and trimming come from the DNA. The data contain 110,000 or so clones, around 89% of them singletons. This TCR came from a woman aged 45-65 years with acute or convalescent COVID-19. Sequenced material: peripheral blood. V usage is TRBV5-6 and J usage is TRBJ1-1; 9 bases fit TRBD1. The CDR3 nucleotides are TGTGCCAGCAGCTCCGGGACAGGGAAAGCTTTCTTT. This sequence encodes CASSSGTGKAFF.